Shown below are 16 T cell receptor beta chains from a single sample sequenced in a study of blood T cell repertoires in COVID-19. The repertoire was sequenced with immunoSEQ multiplex PCR; TCRdb's copy has only in-frame clones and lacks some. The table includes under 200,000 clones, 75% to 85% detected once. Specimen: peripheral blood. The receptors derive from a woman aged 55-70 years with COVID-19, enrolled during active disease.

This clone has only a few counts. The chain employs TRBV5-4 and TRBJ2-6, with D hard to call. V lost 6 bases to trimming and J lost 2 bases, with 9 bases between them. CDR3 length equals 14 residues. The germline V gene encodes CDR1 SGHNT and CDR2 YYREEE (reference sequence). CDR3 bases: TGTGCCAGCACCTTACCGGCTGGGGCCAACGTCCTGACTTTC. Amino acid sequence: CASTLPAGANVLTF.

This rearrangement joins TRBV6-2 or TRBV6-3 to TRBJ1-1, with D tentatively TRBD1 (5 bases). Deletions cut 5 bases from V and 5 bases from J, with 18 bases between. Germline CDR1 and CDR2: MNHEY and SVGEGT. The CDR3 covers 15 residues. The CDR3 coding sequence is TGTGCCAGCAGTAGGTTCAGGCCGACAGCGACTGAAGCTTTCTTT. This translates into CASSRFRPTATEAFF.

The J gene is TRBJ1-1, the V gene TRBV6-6; unclear D gene. The germline gives CDR1 MNHNY, CDR2 SVGAGI (reference sequence). V lost 0 bases and J lost 5, with 13 bases in between. The CDR3 loop spans 15 amino acids. CDR3 protein: CASSYSTPAETEAFF. The CDR3 DNA is TGTGCCAGCAGTTACTCCACCCCGGCGGAAACTGAAGCTTTCTTT.

This rearrangement joins TRBV25-1 to TRBJ1-1, with 8 positions matching TRBD1. The CDR3 contains 16 residues. Germline V CDR1 and CDR2: MGHDK, SYGVNS. Losses at the gene ends were 6 bases for V and 4 bases for J; bases not matched to a gene: 13. DNA for the CDR3: TGTGCCAGCAGACTTAACACAGGGGGGAGAGGCACTGAAGCTTTCTTT. Protein product: CASRLNTGGRGTEAFF.

V usage is TRBV29-1 and J usage is TRBJ1-5, with 8 bases aligning to TRBD1. Germline CDR1 is SQVTM and CDR2 is ANQGSEA. The length of the CDR3 is 13 residues. The J segment lost 4 bases and the V segment lost 6 bases, leaving 5 bases of the junction unmatched. The CDR3 loop reads CSVRDRLNQPQHF. The CDR3 bases are TGCAGCGTCCGGGACAGGCTTAATCAGCCCCAGCATTTT.

The chain combines TRBV5-8 with TRBJ2-7; 7 bases match TRBD1. CDR3 size: 15 residues. Germline V gives CDR1 SGHTS, CDR2 YDEGEE. V was pared by 0 bases and J by 3 bases, with 6 bases of the junction left unmatched. CDR3 nucleotides: TGTGCCAGCAGCTTGGGAGGGGGCGAATACTACGAGCAGTACTTC. It is translated as CASSLGGGEYYEQYF. The whole variable domain, filled in from reference TRBV5-8 and TRBJ2-7, reads EAGVTQSPTHLIKTRGQQATLRCSPISGHTSVYWYQQALGLGLQFLLWYDEGEERNRGNFPPRFSGRQFPNYSSELNVNALELEDSALYLCASSLGGGEYYEQYFGPGTRLTVT.

The chain joins TRBV11-3 to TRBJ2-1; tentative D call: TRBD1 (5 bases). CDR1 is SGHNT, CDR2 YENEEA, per germline. The CDR3 loop spans 15 amino acids. V was cut by 5 bases and J by 3 bases, with 14 bases left in between. The CDR3 region has the DNA TGTGCCAGCAGCCTCAGGGTGGCTAACTACAATGAGCAGTTCTTC. It translates to CASSLRVANYNEQFF.

This chain uses TRBV2 with TRBJ1-5, with D unclear. Trimming cost V 7 bases and J 6 bases, with 13 bases left between them. Germline lookup yields CDR1 SNHLY and CDR2 FYNNEI. The CDR3 is 13 amino acids. Here the CDR3 reads CASNLRQSQPQHF. CDR3 sequence (DNA): TGTGCCAGCAACCTAAGACAAAGTCAGCCCCAGCATTTT. The entire variable domain, with the rest obtained from reference TRBV2 and TRBJ1-5, is as follows: EPEVTQTPSHQVTQMGQEVILRCVPISNHLYFYWYRQILGQKVEFLVSFYNNEISEKSEIFDDQFSVERPDGSNFTLKIRSTKLEDSAMYFCASNLRQSQPQHFGDGTRLSIL.

The chain couples TRBV5-5 to TRBJ1-2; 8 bases agree with TRBD1. J was trimmed by 5 bases and V by 5 bases; bases with no gene match: 14. Germline V gene lookup returns CDR1 SGHKS and CDR2 YYEKEE (reference sequence). The CDR3 runs to 16 residues. CDR3 region: CASRVGQGRAPYGYTF. DNA for the CDR3: TGTGCCAGCAGGGTCGGACAGGGTCGGGCACCTTATGGCTACACCTTC.

J is TRBJ1-2 and V is TRBV5-4; 12 positions agree with TRBD1. Germline assignment: CDR1 SGHNT and CDR2 YYREEE (reference sequence). The J segment lost 3 bases and the V segment lost 4 bases, leaving 4 bases of the junction unmatched. The CDR3 covers 15 residues. The CDR3 DNA sequence: TGTGCCAGCAGCGCGGGACAGGGGGCTGACTATGGCTACACCTTC. Encoded protein: CASSAGQGADYGYTF.

V gene TRBV2 combines with J gene TRBJ2-4; TRBD1 matches at 8 bases. This CDR3 is 11 amino acids long. The germline gives CDR1 SNHLY, CDR2 FYNNEI. V lost 4 bases and J lost 11; bases outside the gene matches: 1. CDR3 coding DNA: TGTGCCAGCAGTGGGACAGGGTTTCAGTACTTC. This codes for CASSGTGFQYF.

The rearrangement links TRBV28 to TRBJ1-5; 7 bases align to TRBD1. V dropped 7 bases and J dropped 4; count of bases not matched to a gene: 7. The CDR3 runs to 14 residues. Germline lookup yields CDR1 MDHEN and CDR2 SYDVKM. The CDR3 coding sequence is TGTGCCAGCAATAAACAGGGGTCGAATCAGCCCCAGCATTTT. Its protein is CASNKQGSNQPQHF.

The chain joins TRBV7-3 to TRBJ2-7; 10 bases agree with TRBD2. V trimming: 0 bases; J trimming: 5 bases; junction bases outside the gene matches: 4. Germline V gives CDR1 SGHTA, CDR2 FQGTGA. This CDR3 has 15 amino acids. In DNA form, the CDR3 reads TGTGCCAGCAGCTTAACCCTAGCGGGAGCGAACGAGCAGTACTTC. Translated, it gives CASSLTLAGANEQYF.

The chain recombines TRBV4-1 with TRBJ2-7, with 7 bases that match TRBD1. CDR1 and CDR2 (germline): MGHRA, YSYEKL. The CDR3 runs to 13 residues. The J segment lost 7 bases and the V segment lost 4 bases, leaving 7 bases of the junction unmatched. CDR3 DNA sequence: TGCGCCAGCAGCCCGCGGACAGGTAGGGAGCAGTACGTC. It yields the protein CASSPRTGREQYV.

The count of this clone is one. The chain couples TRBV29-1 to TRBJ2-7, with 11 bases aligning to TRBD1. The V and J ends lost 6 bases and 6 bases, in that order; junction bases with no gene match: 10. This CDR3 spans 14 amino acids. Germline-derived CDR1 and CDR2 are SQVTM and ANQGSEA. The CDR3: CSVASAGTGGEQYF. The CDR3 nucleotides are TGCAGCGTCGCATCCGCCGGGACAGGGGGCGAGCAGTACTTC.

The V gene is TRBV12-3 or TRBV12-4, the J gene TRBJ1-6; no clear D gene. V lost 4 bases and J 7 bases, leaving 5 bases between the germline ends. The CDR3 length is 12 residues. CDR3 sequence reads: CASSSRNSPLHF. Written as DNA, the CDR3 is TGTGCCAGCAGTTCCCGGAATTCACCCCTCCACTTT.